The T cell receptor (beta chain) described here comes from a study of siplizumab effects on memory and regulatory T cells. The CDR3 consists of 17 residues. In germline, CDR1 is LGHNA, CDR2 YNFKEQ. V was pared by 4 bases and J by 1 base, with 20 bases between. General study results and limits: The alloresponse seemed to draw substantially on naive T cells, which appeared more diverse than memory cells. Confirmation was lacking for the suppressive function of proliferating Tregs derived from siplizumab cultures.

The study assayed 75,000 to 100,000 TCR templates per sample. The protocol was immunoSEQ multiplex PCR, while the TCRdb copy is restricted to in-frame clones and leaves out a portion. The sample comprises about 120,000 clones, approximately 94% of which are singletons, and roughly 1.7% rests with the top ten. Comment on this clone: Its antigen is not known.

The TCR was taken from a human donor in good health. This rearrangement joins TRBV4-2 to TRBJ2-7; D remains unclear. The sequenced sample consisted of non-Treg CD4+ T cells sorted from blood. CDR3 sequence (DNA): TGTGCCAGCAGCCCCGAAAAGGGAACAGAGTCATCCTACGAGCAGTACTTC. Protein: CASSPEKGTESSYEQYF.